The T cell receptor beta chain described here comes from a study of sequential checkpoint blockade in melanoma. The overall study: Maintenance nivolumab came after either treatment sequence.

V shed 8 bases, J shed 3 bases, and the junction held 6 bases outside the gene matches. The CDR3 extends over 13 amino acids. Germline V gives CDR1 MNHGY, CDR2 SAAAGT. This table comes from immunoSEQ multiplex PCR, and its TCRdb copy is limited to in-frame clones, with some not included. The repertoire holds 1,900 or so clones, with about 22% as singletons. This clone is labeled large. What it recognizes is unknown. The sample's treatment: randomized to nivolumab then ipilimumab (arm A) or the reverse (arm B). Study outcomes and limitations: In arm A, pretreatment tumor clonality was associated with response. Clinical benefit was about 30 times likelier when tumor T-cell fraction and clonality increased.

The sequence was obtained from a human donor with melanoma. The sample here was tumor tissue (inferred from file names), taken from a patient given nivolumab and ipilimumab in sequence. The chain uses TRBV6-8 and TRBJ2-7; 8 bases align to TRBD1. This CDR3 reads CASGWDRSYEQYF. CDR3 coding DNA: TGTGCCAGCGGCTGGGACAGGAGCTACGAGCAGTACTTC.